One and the same sample provided the 12 T cell receptor beta chains below, sequenced in a study of CD8+CD57+ T cells in acquired aplastic anemia. Genomic DNA served as template for TCR beta VDJ and CDR3 profiling. TCRdb reprocessed the reads via MiXCR and lists one record per CDR3 protein. The data hold approximately 470,000 distinct CDR3 sequences, with approximately 32% observed a single time. Before being chosen for sequencing, patients had shown CD8+CD57+ cell expansion by flow cytometry. The sample was sorted CD4+, CD8+, or CD8+CD57+ T cells (not recorded which) from PBMCs. These receptors all stem from a human donor with aplastic anemia.

This clonotype showed up many times. The chain has TRBV29-1 and TRBJ2-7, with no clear D. The length of the CDR3 is 12 residues. Trimming removed 4 bases at V and 1 base at J, with 8 bases between. Germline CDR1 and CDR2: SQVTM and ANQGSEA. CDR3 residues: CSVGTVSYEQYF. CDR3 sequence (DNA): TGCAGCGTTGGTACAGTATCCTACGAGCAGTACTTC.

This clonotype was seen a few times. The J gene is TRBJ1-3, the V gene TRBV5-1, with TRBD1 matching 8 bases. CDR3 length equals 15 residues. The J segment lost 8 bases and the V segment lost 0 bases, leaving 7 bases of the junction unmatched. CDR1 and CDR2 from the germline V gene are SGHRS and YFSETQ. The CDR3 sequence is CASSLGTGSTDTIYF. In nucleotides, the CDR3 is TGCGCCAGCAGCTTGGGGACAGGGTCTACGGACACCATATATTTT.

The chain carries TRBV27 and TRBJ2-7; 8 nucleotides agree with TRBD1. This CDR3 region has 15 residues. The V segment lost 5 bases and the J segment 0 bases; nucleotides outside the gene matches: 6. Germline loops: CDR1 MNHEY, CDR2 SMNVEV (reference sequence). The CDR3 DNA is TGTGCCAGCAGTGGCCGGGACAGGCCCTCCTACGAGCAGTACTTC. It codes for CASSGRDRPSYEQYF.

This clonotype turned up a few times. The rearrangement links TRBV5-6 to TRBJ2-7; D is possibly TRBD1 (5 bases). CDR3 length: 13 residues. Germline values: CDR1 SGHDT, CDR2 YYEEEE. Trimming took off 4 bases at V and 4 bases at J, with 12 bases between the two ends. The CDR3 DNA sequence: TGTGCCAGCAGCCAACTTGACAGTTACGAGCAGTACTTC. Protein product: CASSQLDSYEQYF.

V gene TRBV27 combines with J gene TRBJ1-5; D not certain. CDR1 is MNHEY and CDR2 is SMNVEV in the germline V gene (reference sequence). The V gene lost 10 bases and the J gene lost 9 bases, with 19 bases spanning the gap. The CDR3 loop spans 13 amino acids. CDR3 sequence reads: CATVLTTPRPQHF. The CDR3 DNA reads as TGTGCCACCGTACTAACGACACCCCGGCCCCAGCATTTT.

For this clonotype: The junction does not match germline at one end; this may be a read error. The CDR3 DNA is TGTGCCAGCGCCATGACAGATACCTACGAGCAGTACTTC. Amino acids: CASAMTDTYEQYF. This chain links TRBV20-1 with TRBJ2-7, with D perhaps matching TRBD1 (5 bases). This CDR3 contains 13 residues. Germline V lookup: CDR1 DFQATT, CDR2 SNEGSKA (reference sequence).

This clonotype was counted only a few times. This chain joins TRBV3-1 and TRBJ2-3; 8 bases agree with TRBD2. The CDR3 is 14 amino acids. The ends lost 6 bases at V and 1 base at J; junction bases unmatched: 3. Germline V gives CDR1 LGHDT, CDR2 YNNKEL (reference sequence). In DNA, the CDR3 is TGTGCCAGCAGTCAGACTAGCGGCACAGATACGCAGTATTTT. Its translation: CASSQTSGTDTQYF.

This chain joins TRBV7-2 and TRBJ2-3; 14 nucleotides agree with TRBD2. Germline CDR1 is SGHTA and CDR2 is FQGNSA. The CDR3 has 13 residues. The CDR3 sequence is CAKGTSGRDTQYF. CDR3 coding DNA: TGTGCGAAGGGGACTAGCGGGAGAGATACGCAGTATTTT. The full variable domain, its missing parts supplied by reference TRBV7-2 and TRBJ2-3, is GAGVSQSPSNKVTEKGKDVELRCDPISGHTALYWYRQSLGQGLEFLIYFQGNSAPDKSGLPSDRFSAERTGGSVSTLTIQRTQQEDSAVYLCAKGTSGRDTQYFGPGTRLTVL.

This clonotype was seen a few times. V usage is TRBV19 and J usage is TRBJ2-2; D might be TRBD2 (6 bases). Germline CDR1 LNHDA, CDR2 SQIVND (reference sequence). This CDR3 has 15 amino acids. The V and J ends lost 4 bases and 2 bases respectively, with 11 bases between them. The CDR3 loop is CASSNGLTNTGELFF. The CDR3 DNA is TGTGCCAGTAGTAACGGACTAACAAACACCGGGGAGCTGTTTTTT.

As concerns this clonotype: At one boundary the junction diverges from the germline segment, which might be a read error. V is TRBV24-1 and J is TRBJ1-1, with no clear D. The CDR3 sequence is 11 residues long. In germline, CDR1 is KGHDR, CDR2 SFDVKD. In nucleotides, the CDR3 is TGCGCCACCAGGAAAGGGACTGAAGCTTTCTTT. Translation: CATRKGTEAFF.

This rearrangement joins TRBV20-1 to TRBJ1-6; the match to TRBD1 covers 7 bases. Trimming removed 3 bases from V and 6 bases from J; junction bases left unmatched: 5. The CDR3 has 14 amino acids. Looked up from germline, CDR1 is DFQATT and CDR2 is SNEGSKA (reference sequence). CDR3 DNA sequence: TGCAGTGCTAGGAAGGGACAGACTAATTCACCCCTCCACTTT. Residues: CSARKGQTNSPLHF.

This sequence joins TRBV7-3 and TRBJ2-5, with D possibly being TRBD1 (6 bases). Germline values: CDR1 SGHTA, CDR2 FQGTGA. CDR3 size: 15 residues. The V end was cut by 5 bases, the J end by 5 bases, with 18 bases between. CDR3 sequence: CASSPRGDSMETQYF. CDR3 DNA sequence: TGTGCCAGCAGCCCCAGGGGAGATTCAATGGAGACCCAGTACTTC.